Detailed here is one TCR beta chain. Its antigen is not known. Healthy HIV-negative adults with no recent acute infections or vaccinations were recruited as donors. Naive CD45RA+ and memory CD45RA-negative subsets were split from CD4+ cells. Only in-frame clones appear in the TCRdb table, and some are missing; sequencing was by immunoSEQ multiplex PCR. This sample carries fewer than 1.8 million clones, 98% of them seen once, and the ten largest clones take about 0.4%. The sample belongs to a study of shared clonotypes between healthy human individuals. This CDR3 spans 15 amino acids. Germline assignment: CDR1 LGHNA and CDR2 YSLEER. V shed 3 bases, J shed 4 bases, and the junction held 7 bases outside the gene matches. Study-wide results and caveats: Generation probability values for non-shared clonotypes were lower than those for clonotypes shared by all four donors. Researchers found naive subsets generally carried larger estimated richness than memory subsets.

J is TRBJ1-2 and V is TRBV4-3; TRBD1 aligns across 8 bases. The sequenced sample consisted of naive CD4+ T cells sorted from blood. The subset is: CD45RA+ positively selected. The origin of this receptor is a young man in good health. CDR3: CASSHAGTGIYGYTF. DNA for the CDR3: TGCGCCAGCAGCCATGCCGGGACAGGCATCTATGGCTACACCTTC.